The 2 T cell receptor beta chains listed next were all sequenced from one sample in a study of shared clonotypes between healthy human individuals (dated by TCRdb to the early 2020s). Library generation was performed with the immunoSEQ multiplex PCR assay. TCRdb holds this immuneACCESS table with in-frame rearrangements only. Some clones are missing; in checked studies, unresolved V genes explain under half, and the rest has no known cause. This sample holds hundreds of thousands of clones; 73% were observed only once. Clones ranked in the top ten supply over 9.5% of the sample. Sample: memory CD4+ T cells sorted from blood. The intended sense of this specimen's cell subset or site label: CD45RA-negative fraction. Receptors originate from a young man in good health.

V and J are TRBV28 and TRBJ1-1; 7 bases are a match to TRBD1. CDR3 length: 15 amino acids. The germline V gene has CDR1 MDHEN and CDR2 SYDVKM. V was clipped by 2 bases and J by 1 base; unmatched bases: 4. Written as DNA, the CDR3 is TGTGCCAGCAGTTTAAAGGGGGCCGGGAACACTGAAGCTTTCTTT. Amino acids: CASSLKGAGNTEAFF.

This chain connects TRBV11-2 to TRBJ1-2, with a tentative D call TRBD1 (6 bases). The V gene's germline CDR1 is SGHAT and CDR2 FQNNGV. V lost 0 bases and J 2 bases, leaving 10 bases between the germline ends. The CDR3 contains 15 residues. As DNA, the CDR3 is TGTGCCAGCAGCTTAGACGGACAGATAAACTATGGCTACACCTTC. Translation: CASSLDGQINYGYTF.